This TCR beta chain was identified in a study of CXCR3-negative and CXCR3-positive naive CD8 T cells (dated by TCRdb to about 2019). In the study overall: In total, about 150 million TRB reads were obtained, corresponding to roughly 1.5 +/- 0.3 million reads per library. The diversity and physicochemical repertoire analyses included 11 donors pooled from two independent experiments. For the TRBV-TRBJ cluster analysis, the naive subsets came from roughly 5 donors, while the memory cells came from 3 donors. Overall study results and their limits: Similar TRBV-TRBJ usage was shown by naive CXCR3-negative and CXCR3-positive cells from the same donor, whereas distinct patterns were shown by memory cells. Because surface CD5, which is linked to self-reactivity in mice, was comparable between the naive subsets, TCR interaction strength was also inferred from TRB CDR3 physicochemical properties. Both naive subsets had comparably high repertoire diversity, while memory CD8+ T cells had much lower repertoire diversity. Compared with CXCR3-negative naive cells, CXCR3-positive naive cells had TRB CDR3s with higher hydrophobicity (lower Kidera factor 4), lower energy, and higher strength and volume indices. Freshly isolated PBMCs were used for most assays because CXCR3 expression partially decreased after cryopreservation.

In regard to this clonotype: No cognate antigen has been identified for it.

CDR1 and CDR2 (SGHTA, FQGTGA) derive from the germline V gene. Its CDR3 holds 15 amino acids, cysteine through phenylalanine. The DNA sequence is not available. Sequencing was performed on a NextSeq 550. The Human TCR Profiling Kit (MiLaboratory) was used to make UMI-labeled 5' RACE TRB cDNA libraries. cDNA synthesis used the entire amount of extracted RNA, and PCR amplification then used the entire amount of cDNA produced. Libraries were prepared in parallel with an identical number of PCR cycles. Turning to the authors' computational methods: With a requirement of at least two reads per UMI, MIGEC and MiXCR extracted about 56,000 +/- 9,600 unique UMI-labeled TRB cDNA molecules per library. Each library averaged 40,000 +/- 10,000 functional in-frame TRB CDR3 nucleotide clonotypes without stop codons. After downsampling to 5000 UMI-labeled TRB molecules per sample, diversity metrics such as normalized Shannon-Wiener and Chao1 were calculated in VDJtools. For the central five CDR3 residues, VDJtools calculated physicochemical properties weighted by clonotype size, namely interaction energy, strength, volume and Kidera factor 4. Reprocessed by TCRdb, the reads give a single entry per CDR3 protein sequence, without DNA. These V and J calls derive from TCRdb rather than the authors' analysis. The sample's clone listing holds about 150,000 distinct CDR3 sequences. The top ten constitute about 0.28% of the sample.

Each CD8+ T cell subset was flow-sorted in triplicate, and 300,000 or so cells per subset were placed directly into RLT lysis buffer. To exclude memory contaminants, naive CD8+ T cells were stringently defined as CD45RO-CCR7+CD27+CD95-. Standard density gradient centrifugation was used to isolate peripheral blood mononuclear cells from buffy coats. A FACSAria III was used to flow-sort naive CXCR3-negative and CXCR3-positive CD8+ T cells. Total RNA was extracted from sorted cells with an RNeasy Mini Kit. The sequenced sample consisted of naive CXCR3+ CD8+ T cells from blood. In light of the paper, this sample's cell subset or site label describes: CD45RO-CCR7+CD27+CD95- naive CD8+ T cells expressing CXCR3 (TNR3+). In this chain, TRBV7-3 is recombined with TRBJ2-3; TCRdb's assignment of TRBD1 cannot be checked, as there is no DNA. This clonotype was obtained from a human donor in good health. Some clones in this sample may be carry-over from other donors' samples. The CDR3 protein is CASSLTGGEADTQYF. The variable domain in full, with residues beyond the CDR3 obtained from the reference TRBV7-3 and TRBJ2-3 genes, is GAGVSQTPSNKVTEKGKYVELRCDPISGHTALYWYRQSLGQGPEFLIYFQGTGAADDSGLPNDRFFAVRPEGSVSTLKIQRTERGDSAVYLCASSLTGGEADTQYFGPGTRLTVL.